This T cell receptor beta chain originates from a study of post-analysis software for immune sequencing data. This clonotype was seen a single time. Its antigen is as yet unknown. Unique-molecular-identifier-tagged TCR beta cDNA libraries were used. TCRdb re-analysed the PCR reads in MiXCR, keeping a single row per CDR3 protein. Here the sample spans about 430,000 distinct CDR3 sequences, more than 30% being singletons. Trimming removed 5 bases from V and 6 bases from J; junction bases left unmatched: 9. Germline-derived CDR1 and CDR2 are SGHTA and FQGNSA. CDR3 length: 15 residues. Study outcomes and limitations: Higher frequency in patients than in controls was seen for about five TRBV segments, with TRBV5-6, TRBV5-1 and TRBV20-1 among them. Normalized Chao1 diversity in multiple sclerosis patients fell significantly below that of controls. Samples made in the same batch grouped tightly together by F measure.

The chain uses TRBV7-2 and TRBJ2-1, with TRBD1 matching 8 bases. The sample was blood. The sequence was obtained from a girl aged 2 to 9 with multiple sclerosis. CDR3 coding DNA: TGTGCCAGCAGCGTCCGCAGGGGGCGAGGCAATGAGCAGTTCTTC. Translation: CASSVRRGRGNEQFF.